One sample yielded the 18 T cell receptor beta chains listed below, sequenced in a study of control samples from healthy donors and cancer patients. Assay used: immunoSEQ multiplex PCR; TCRdb lists only in-frame clones, some missing. The table has 140,000 or so clones, roughly 90% seen once. The sequencing sample was made of blood. These TCRs come from a man under 40 in good health.

The rearrangement links TRBV11-2 to TRBJ2-1; no firm D call. The CDR3 loop spans 16 amino acids. Per the germline V gene, CDR1 is SGHAT and CDR2 is FQNNGV. V lost 0 bases to trimming and J lost 7 bases, with 16 bases between them. CDR3 in DNA: TGTGCCAGCAGCTTAGATTTGGGTTTTTTGTTGAATGAGCAGTTCTTC. Translation gives CASSLDLGFLLNEQFF.

The chain combines TRBV11-2 with TRBJ2-1, with TRBD2 matching 9 bases. V shed 1 base and J 3 bases; nucleotides not matched to a gene: 1. The CDR3 runs to 15 residues. Germline V CDR1 and CDR2: SGHAT, FQNNGV. The CDR3 DNA follows: TGTGCCAGCAGCTTAGGACTAGCGGTCTACAATGAGCAGTTCTTC. Translating it yields CASSLGLAVYNEQFF.

On this clone itself: The same CDR3 can be traced to other DNA sequences in this sample. The chain recombines TRBV6-5 with TRBJ1-4; D ambiguous. Between the trimmed V and J ends, which lost 6 bases and 5 bases, there was a span of 13 bases. The CDR3 is 14 amino acids. The germline CDR1 and CDR2 sequences are MNHEY and SVGAGI. The CDR3 region is CASRTGSTNEKLFF. The CDR3 nucleotides read TGTGCCAGCAGGACGGGTTCTACGAATGAAAAACTGTTTTTT.

The gene calls are TRBV5-6 and TRBJ2-4; TRBD1 aligns across 7 bases. The CDR3 has 14 amino acids. Losses at the gene ends were 4 bases for V and 3 bases for J; bases not matched to a gene: 4. CDR1 is SGHDT and CDR2 is YYEEEE in the germline V gene. The CDR3 bases are TGTGCCAGCAGCGCCAGGGGGTACAAAAACATTCAGTACTTC. Encoded protein: CASSARGYKNIQYF.

J is TRBJ2-3 and V is TRBV11-3; D gene unclear. This CDR3 region has 11 residues. V was trimmed by 5 bases and J by 4 bases, leaving 4 bases between them. The germline V gene encodes CDR1 SGHNT and CDR2 YENEEA. CDR3 sequence (DNA): TGTGCCAGCAGCGTCTCAGATACGCAGTATTTT. Protein: CASSVSDTQYF.

J is TRBJ2-7 and V is TRBV6-1, with D perhaps matching TRBD1 or TRBD2 (5 bases each). V gave up 8 bases and J gave up 0 bases, with 14 bases separating them. Germline V lookup: CDR1 MNHNS, CDR2 SASEGT. CDR3 length equals 14 residues. The CDR3 sequence: CASRWGTHSYEQYF. Here the CDR3 DNA reads TGTGCCAGCCGTTGGGGGACCCACTCCTACGAGCAGTACTTC.

The V and J genes are TRBV4-2 and TRBJ2-7; maybe TRBD2 (5 bases). Per the germline V gene, CDR1 is LGHNA and CDR2 is YNFKEQ. CDR3 length equals 13 residues. V lost 4 bases, J lost 4 bases, and 11 bases lay in between. The CDR3 protein is CASSPGRGYEQYF. The CDR3 DNA follows: TGTGCCAGCAGCCCAGGACGGGGTTACGAGCAGTACTTC.

V and J are TRBV24-1 and TRBJ2-2; possibly TRBD1 or TRBD2 for D (5 bases each). The germline CDR1 and CDR2 sequences are KGHDR and SFDVKD. The germline V and J ends were trimmed by 0 bases and 4 bases, with 11 bases remaining between them. The CDR3 spans 16 residues. CDR3 coding DNA: TGTGCCACCAGTGATTTGGGGACGAAGGGCACCGGGGAGCTGTTTTTT. It specifies CATSDLGTKGTGELFF.

This clone was seen more than once but under ten times. J is TRBJ2-3 and V is TRBV4-1, with 11 bases fitting TRBD2. CDR1 and CDR2 (germline): MGHRA, YSYEKL. This CDR3 contains 16 residues. After removal of 2 bases from V and 6 bases from J, the junction contained 7 bases not matched to a gene. CDR3 DNA: TGCGCCAGCAGCCAACCGGGACTAGCGGTTATGGATACGCAGTATTTT. It specifies CASSQPGLAVMDTQYF.

The chain recombines TRBV6-5 with TRBJ1-4; D ambiguous. Trimming pared 6 bases from V and 8 bases from J, leaving 16 bases between. Germline loops: CDR1 MNHEY, CDR2 SVGAGI. The CDR3 spans 14 residues. CDR3 region: CASRDFGLVEKLFF. The CDR3 nucleotides are TGTGCCAGCAGAGACTTTGGACTTGTGGAAAAACTGTTTTTT.

This clone has only a few counts. In DNA form, the CDR3 reads TGTGCCAGCAGCTATGGGACAGGGCCTCAAGAGACCCAGTACTTC. It is translated as CASSYGTGPQETQYF. The chain has TRBV7-2 and TRBJ2-5; TRBD1 agrees at 9 bases. The CDR3 runs to 15 residues. Trimming cost V 4 bases and J 2 bases; bases outside gene matches: 5. CDR1 SGHTA and CDR2 FQGNSA come from the germline V gene.

V is TRBV11-3 and J is TRBJ2-6; 10 nucleotides line up with TRBD2. V was pared by 4 bases and J by 4 bases, with 7 bases of the junction left unmatched. The CDR3 is made up of 17 amino acids. Germline-derived CDR1 and CDR2 are SGHNT and YENEEA. The CDR3 sequence is CASSSLAGVAGANVLTF. The DNA of the CDR3 is TGTGCCAGCAGCTCTCTAGCGGGGGTCGCGGGGGCCAACGTCCTGACTTTC.

This clone was picked up one time. This rearrangement joins TRBV11-2 to TRBJ2-5, with 7 bases matching TRBD1. This CDR3 region has 13 residues. Trimming at V came to 4 bases and at J to 7 bases, leaving 6 bases not matched to a gene. Germline CDR1 SGHAT, CDR2 FQNNGV. The CDR3 is CASSSDRAATQYF. CDR3 bases: TGTGCCAGCAGCTCCGACAGGGCGGCGACCCAGTACTTC. Using reference TRBV11-2 and TRBJ2-5 for the parts outside the CDR3, the full variable domain is EAGVAQSPRYKIIEKRQSVAFWCNPISGHATLYWYQQILGQGPKLLIQFQNNGVVDDSQLPKDRFSAERLKGVDSTLKIQPAKLEDSAVYLCASSSDRAATQYFGPGTRLLVL.

The V gene is TRBV6-4, the J gene TRBJ1-1; D gene unclear. From germline, CDR1 is MRHNA and CDR2 SNTAGT. V gave up 3 bases and J gave up 2 bases, with 10 bases separating them. CDR3 length: 14 residues. The CDR3 region has the DNA TGTGCCAGCAGTGATAGGCCTCGTAACACTGAAGCTTTCTTT. Protein sequence: CASSDRPRNTEAFF.

This clone is a singleton in its sample. The CDR3 region is CASSQVVTGSYGYTF. CDR3 DNA sequence: TGCGCCAGCAGCCAAGTAGTGACAGGGAGCTATGGCTACACCTTC. This chain connects TRBV4-3 to TRBJ1-2; TRBD1 aligns across 7 bases. The germline CDR1 and CDR2 sequences are LGHNA and YSLEER. V lost 1 base to trimming and J lost 4 bases; unmatched junction nucleotides: 6. The CDR3 loop spans 15 amino acids.

The gene calls are TRBV7-3 and TRBJ2-3, with 10 nucleotides matching TRBD2. CDR3 length equals 14 residues. Germline CDR1 is SGHTA and CDR2 is FQGTGA. J lost 5 bases, V lost 8 bases, and 7 bases had no gene match. CDR3 DNA sequence: TGTGCCAGCTCAGCGGGGGGGCCCGTAGATACGCAGTATTTT. Its translation: CASSAGGPVDTQYF.

This chain joins TRBV19 and TRBJ1-5; D gene ambiguous. The ends were cut back, 6 bases at V and 0 bases at J, with 12 bases in the middle. The CDR3 runs 15 residues. Germline V gives CDR1 LNHDA, CDR2 SQIVND (reference sequence). CDR3 amino acids: CASRSQTVSNQPQHF. CDR3 bases: TGTGCCAGTAGGAGTCAAACAGTTAGCAATCAGCCCCAGCATTTT.

The rearrangement uses TRBV19 and TRBJ1-1; D remains unclear. Trimming shortened V by 7 bases and J by 5 bases, and 14 bases separated the two germline ends. Germline CDR1 reads LNHDA; CDR2 reads SQIVND (reference sequence). The CDR3 spans 13 residues. CDR3 bases: TGTGCCAGTATTCCCGGCCGTCGGACTGAAGCTTTCTTT. This translates into CASIPGRRTEAFF.